This T cell receptor beta chain was found in a study of blood T cells in healthy people across ages. The CDR3 runs 12 residues. V lost 3 bases to trimming and J lost 9 bases, with 9 bases between them. CDR1 MGHRA and CDR2 YSYEKL come from the germline V gene. In regard to this clonotype: Its antigen is undetermined.

Next came a second PCR, run for roughly 6 to 11 cycles, which used a sample-barcoded 5' primer along with a J-beta primer mix. Per sample, CDR3-containing paired-end reads numbered at least 2.5 million. TCRdb re-called the 5' RACE reads through MiXCR, storing one row per CDR3 protein. This repertoire shows roughly 1.6 million distinct CDR3 sequences, around 36% found once; its top ten account for roughly 10%. Study-level results: TCR beta diversity, measured per million T cells, fell in a roughly linear way with age. Both naive CD4+ cell counts and diversity were greater in long-lived donors than in aged donors. Estimated diversity across one million T cells was deemed an underestimate.

The specimen sequenced was blood. The chain recombines TRBV4-1 with TRBJ2-4; no reliable D call. The source of this sequence is a woman in her thirties in good health. CDR3 loop: CASSHVKRIQYF. The CDR3 nucleotides are TGCGCCAGCAGCCACGTGAAGCGCATTCAGTACTTC.